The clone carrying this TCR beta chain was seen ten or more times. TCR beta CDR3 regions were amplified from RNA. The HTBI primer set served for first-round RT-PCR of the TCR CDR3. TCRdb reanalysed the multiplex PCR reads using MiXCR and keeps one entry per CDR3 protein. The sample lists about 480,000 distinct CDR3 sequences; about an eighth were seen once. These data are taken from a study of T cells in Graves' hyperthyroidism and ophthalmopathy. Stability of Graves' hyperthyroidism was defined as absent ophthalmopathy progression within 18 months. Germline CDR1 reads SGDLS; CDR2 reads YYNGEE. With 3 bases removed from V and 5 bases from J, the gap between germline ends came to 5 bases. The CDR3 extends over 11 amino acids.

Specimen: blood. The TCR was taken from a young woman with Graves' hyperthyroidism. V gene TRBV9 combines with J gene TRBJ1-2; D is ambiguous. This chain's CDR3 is CASSAEYGYTF. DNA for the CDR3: TGTGCCAGCAGCGCGGAATATGGCTACACCTTC.